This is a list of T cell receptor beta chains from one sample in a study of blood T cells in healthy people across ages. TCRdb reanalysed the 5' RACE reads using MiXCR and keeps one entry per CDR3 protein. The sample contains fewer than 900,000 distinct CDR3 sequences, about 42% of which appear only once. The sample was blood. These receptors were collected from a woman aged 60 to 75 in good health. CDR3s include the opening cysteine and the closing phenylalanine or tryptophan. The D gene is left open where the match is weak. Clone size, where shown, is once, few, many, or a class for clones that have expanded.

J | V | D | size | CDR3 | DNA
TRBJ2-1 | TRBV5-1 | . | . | CASSLEGTHYNEQFF | TGCGCCAGCAGCTTGGAAGGGACACACTACAATGAGCAGTTCTTC
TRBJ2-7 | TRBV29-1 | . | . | CSTVDVTGRSYEQYF | TGCAGCACCGTTGATGTAACGGGGCGCTCCTACGAGCAGTACTTC
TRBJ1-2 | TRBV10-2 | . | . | CASSESAGNGYTF | TGCGCCAGCAGTGAGTCGGCAGGGAATGGCTACACCTTC
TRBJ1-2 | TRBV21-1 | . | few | CASSKLTQGARGYTF | TGTGCCAGCAGCAAATTAACTCAGGGGGCGCGGGGCTACACCTTC
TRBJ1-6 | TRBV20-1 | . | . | CSARDPRQSQNSPLHF | TGCAGTGCTAGAGACCCCCGACAGAGCCAAAATTCACCCCTCCACTTT
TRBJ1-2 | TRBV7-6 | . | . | CASGAGVDYGYTF | TGTGCCAGCGGTGCTGGGGTAGACTATGGCTACACCTTC
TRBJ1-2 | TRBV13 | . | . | CASPDLDPYGYTF | TGTGCCAGCCCCGATTTAGACCCCTATGGCTACACCTTC
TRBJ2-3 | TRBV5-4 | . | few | CASSVGRGTDTQYF | TGTGCCAGCAGCGTGGGCAGGGGCACAGATACGCAGTATTTT
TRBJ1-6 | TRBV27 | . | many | CASSQSSYNSPLHF | TGTGCCAGCAGTCAGAGCTCCTATAATTCACCCCTCCACTTT
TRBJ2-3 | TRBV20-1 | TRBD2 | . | CSAGLLAGRTDTQYF | TGCAGTGCTGGGTTACTAGCGGGGCGGACAGATACGCAGTATTTT
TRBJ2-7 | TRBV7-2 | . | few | CASSLTARDQYEQYF | TGTGCCAGCAGCTTGACAGCTAGGGACCAATACGAGCAGTACTTC
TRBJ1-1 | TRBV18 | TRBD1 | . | CASSPPGQVAEAFF | TGTGCCAGCTCACCACCGGGACAGGTGGCTGAAGCTTTCTTT
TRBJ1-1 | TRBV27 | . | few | CASSLTGTSNTEAFF | TGTGCCAGCAGTCTTACCGGGACATCGAACACTGAAGCTTTCTTT
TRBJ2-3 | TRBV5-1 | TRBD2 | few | CASSTLLAGVTDTQYF | TGCGCCAGCAGCACCCTACTAGCGGGAGTCACAGATACGCAGTATTTT
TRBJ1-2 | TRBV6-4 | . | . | CARRVTREKYGYTF | TGTGCCCGGCGCGTAACTCGAGAGAAATATGGCTACACTTTC
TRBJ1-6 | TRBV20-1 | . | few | CSARAVGENSPLHF | TGCAGTGCTAGGGCCGTGGGGGAAAATTCACCCCTCCACTTT
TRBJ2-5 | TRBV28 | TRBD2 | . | CASSVYSGSSETQYF | TGTGCCAGCAGTGTCTATAGCGGGAGTTCAGAGACCCAGTACTTC
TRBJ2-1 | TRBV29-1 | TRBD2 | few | CSVEPSGRSYNEQFF | TGCAGCGTTGAACCTAGCGGGAGGTCCTACAATGAGCAGTTCTTC
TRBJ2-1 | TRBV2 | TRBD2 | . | CASSKGTSGSFSYNEQFF | TGTGCCAGCAGCAAAGGGACTAGCGGGAGTTTCTCCTACAATGAGCAGTTCTTC